The 17 T cell receptor beta chains reported below all come from one sample, sequenced in a study of blood T cells in healthy people across ages (dated by TCRdb to 2014 to 2015). The library was built by means of 5' RACE. For sequencing, an Illumina HiSeq 2500 was employed. A second 7 to 11 cycle PCR used a sample-barcoded 5' primer and a J-beta primer mix. The public reads were quality trimmed at Q25 with fastp and then assembled into clones with MiXCR by TCRdb, keeping productive beta chains. Each CDR3 protein appears once, grouped with its most common genes and DNA. This sample holds roughly 1.4 million distinct CDR3 sequences; 45% to 70% were observed only once. The ten most abundant clones make up 5% to 7% of the sample. Sequencing was carried out using blood. These receptors all come from a man aged 18 to 30 in good health.

The chain links TRBV15 to TRBJ2-7, with 10 positions matching TRBD1. V lost 5 bases, J lost 4 bases, and 11 bases stayed unmatched. This CDR3 is 16 amino acids long. CDR1 and CDR2 from the germline V gene are LNHNV and YYDKDF (reference sequence). CDR3 sequence (DNA): TGTGCCACCAGCCCTCGGGGACAGGGGAAGGTGTACGAGCAGTACTTC. It specifies CATSPRGQGKVYEQYF.

The chain has TRBV29-1 and TRBJ2-2; perhaps TRBD1 as D (6 bases). CDR1 is SQVTM, CDR2 ANQGSEA, per germline. V was trimmed by 0 bases and J by 1 base, leaving 12 bases between them. This CDR3 comprises 16 residues. CDR3 region: CSVEDARTENTGELFF. In nucleotides, the CDR3 is TGCAGCGTTGAAGATGCTCGGACAGAGAACACCGGGGAGCTGTTTTTT.

The chain has TRBV6-2 or TRBV6-3 and TRBJ2-5; 10 bases align to TRBD2. The CDR3 extends over 16 amino acids. Losses at the gene ends were 2 bases for V and 1 base for J; bases not matched to a gene: 4. The germline V gene has CDR1 MNHEY and CDR2 SVGEGT. CDR3 sequence reads: CASSYPSGSVQETQYF. CDR3 DNA: TGTGCCAGCAGTTACCCTAGCGGGAGTGTCCAAGAGACCCAGTACTTC.

V and J are TRBV12-3 or TRBV12-4 and TRBJ1-5, with D possibly matching TRBD1 (6 bases). The CDR3 length is 14 residues. Between the trimmed V and J ends, which lost 6 bases and 3 bases, there was a span of 12 bases. CDR3 region: CASSLGQTNQPQHF. CDR3 DNA sequence: TGTGCCAGCAGCCTTGGACAGACCAATCAGCCCCAGCATTTT.

CDR3 protein: CASSVYSVSGANVLTF. The CDR3 nucleotides read TGTGCCAGCAGCGTTTATTCAGTCTCTGGGGCCAACGTCCTGACTTTC. The chain employs TRBV9 and TRBJ2-6; D remains ambiguous. The CDR3 spans 16 residues. Trimming shortened V by 2 bases and J by 0 bases, and 9 bases separated the two germline ends. In germline, CDR1 is SGDLS, CDR2 YYNGEE. Full variable domain (rest looked up from reference TRBV9 and TRBJ2-6): DSGVTQTPKHLITATGQRVTLRCSPRSGDLSVYWYQQSLDQGLQFLIQYYNGEERAKGNILERFSAQQFPDLHSELNLSSLELGDSALYFCASSVYSVSGANVLTFGAGSRLTVL.

The chain is built from TRBV27 and TRBJ1-2, with 8 bases identical to TRBD1. Germline assignment: CDR1 MNHEY and CDR2 SMNVEV (reference sequence). This CDR3 is 14 amino acids long. V gave up 5 bases and J gave up 10 bases; unmatched junction bases: 12. CDR3 protein: CASSPGTGGPYYTF. The CDR3 nucleotides are TGTGCCAGCAGTCCCGGGACAGGCGGACCCTACTACACCTTC.

The chain couples TRBV5-6 to TRBJ2-5; D gene ambiguous. The V and J ends lost 0 bases and 13 bases respectively, with 13 bases between them. The CDR3 runs 12 residues. Germline CDR1 is SGHDT and CDR2 is YYEEEE. CDR3 in DNA: TGTGCCAGCAGCTTGGGACTTAGTTTTGGGTACTTC. This gives the protein CASSLGLSFGYF.

V and J are TRBV4-1 and TRBJ2-7; D is perhaps TRBD1 or TRBD2 (6 bases each). Trimming pared 0 bases from V and 2 bases from J, leaving 17 bases between. The CDR3 has 17 residues. In germline, CDR1 is MGHRA, CDR2 YSYEKL. CDR3 loop: CASSQDKVGGATYEQYF. The CDR3 DNA follows: TGCGCCAGCAGCCAAGATAAGGTCGGGGGCGCGACCTACGAGCAGTACTTC.

This clonotype has just a few counts. The V gene is TRBV20-1, the J gene TRBJ2-3; 8 bases map to TRBD2. V trimming: 0 bases; J trimming: 2 bases; junction bases outside the gene matches: 4. CDR3 size: 15 residues. Germline CDR1 and CDR2: DFQATT and SNEGSKA (reference sequence). This CDR3 is CSARDVAGTTDTQYF. The CDR3 DNA sequence: TGCAGTGCTAGAGACGTAGCGGGAACCACAGATACGCAGTATTTT.

In the case of this clonotype: Relative to the germline gene, one junction end is altered; a read error may explain this. This rearrangement joins TRBV6-1 to TRBJ2-1; D is perhaps TRBD1 or TRBD2 (5 bases each). The CDR3 is 14 amino acids. Germline V gene lookup returns CDR1 MNHNS and CDR2 SASEGT. CDR3 DNA sequence: TGTGCCAGCAGTGTGCGAGCGGACAACGATGAGCGGTTCTTC. It codes for CASSVRADNDERFF.

The gene calls are TRBV12-3 or TRBV12-4 and TRBJ1-2, with TRBD1 matching 7 bases. CDR3 size: 13 residues. V dropped 7 bases and J dropped 11; count of bases not matched to a gene: 13. The CDR3 region is CASTQQGPEGYTF. The CDR3 nucleotides are TGTGCCAGCACGCAACAGGGGCCCGAAGGTTACACCTTC.

The chain couples TRBV6-2 or TRBV6-3 to TRBJ2-5, with D unresolved. The assigned J gene may be wrong: the sequence end matches TRBJ2-7 better. Looked up from germline, CDR1 is MNHEY and CDR2 is SVGEGT. This CDR3 spans 12 amino acids. This CDR3 reads CASSYVWYEQYF. The CDR3 DNA is TGTGCCAGCAGTTACGTGTGGTACGAGCAGTACTTC.

The J gene is TRBJ2-7, the V gene TRBV27, with 7 bases fitting TRBD1. The junction had 8 bases not matched to a gene; V was cut back by 3 bases and J by 3 bases. CDR1 is MNHEY, CDR2 SMNVEV, per germline (reference sequence). The CDR3 sequence is 15 residues long. In DNA form, the CDR3 reads TGTGCCAGCAGTTTTCTCGGGACAGATGACTACGAGCAGTACTTC. Encoded protein: CASSFLGTDDYEQYF.

This clonotype showed up just a few times. The chain is built from TRBV7-6 and TRBJ1-2, with D unresolved. Germline CDR1 SGHVS, CDR2 FNYEAQ. V was cut by 1 base and J by 8 bases, with 11 bases left in between. The CDR3 has 13 residues. DNA for the CDR3: TGTGCCAGCAGCTTAGACCGCGGGTGGGGCTACACCTTC. It codes for CASSLDRGWGYTF.

This chain uses TRBV4-1 with TRBJ1-5; D gene uncertain. Germline-derived CDR1 and CDR2 are MGHRA and YSYEKL. This CDR3 contains 15 residues. The V gene lost 1 base and the J gene lost 5 bases, with 12 bases spanning the gap. As DNA, the CDR3 is TGCGCCAGCAGCCAAGCGAGTCGACTTGATCAGCCCCAGCATTTT. This sequence encodes CASSQASRLDQPQHF.

The chain combines TRBV7-2 with TRBJ2-5; TRBD2 agrees at 10 bases. The closer fit of TRBJ2-7 to the DNA end suggests the J call may be wrong. The CDR3 contains 19 residues. Germline CDR1 reads SGHTA; CDR2 reads FQGNSA. CDR3 DNA sequence: TGTGCCAGCAGCCCCTCCCCTAGCGGGAGTGGAGTTTTTCCCTACGAGCAGTACTTC. Amino acid sequence: CASSPSPSGSGVFPYEQYF.

The V call is TRBV10-3, the J call TRBJ2-1; D gene unclear. Trimming cost V 5 bases and J 9 bases, with 14 bases left between them. CDR1 is ENHRY and CDR2 is SYGVKD in the germline V gene. The CDR3 sequence is 13 residues long. The CDR3 DNA reads TGTGCCATCAGTCCCCTAGATGTGCCTGAGCAGTTCTTC. This codes for CAISPLDVPEQFF.